Below, 2 T cell receptor beta chains from the same sample are listed, as sequenced in a study of blood T cell repertoires in COVID-19. Generated by immunoSEQ multiplex PCR, the TCRdb table keeps only in-frame clones and is missing some. Of tens of thousands of clones in the sample, 90% to 95% were seen once. Specimen: peripheral blood. The receptors were sampled from a human donor in a cohort sampled during active COVID-19.

The chain joins TRBV3-1 (or the pseudogene TRBV3-2) to TRBJ2-1, with 11 positions matching TRBD2. CDR3 length: 17 residues. The germline V gene encodes CDR1 LGHDT and CDR2 YNNKEL (reference sequence). After removal of 3 bases from V and 6 bases from J, the junction contained 10 bases not matched to a gene. The chain's CDR3 is CASSHISGRASINEQFF. The CDR3 nucleotides are TGTGCCAGCAGCCACATTAGCGGGAGGGCCTCTATCAATGAGCAGTTCTTC.

The chain is built from TRBV27 and TRBJ1-3; D remains unclear. CDR3 length: 14 amino acids. The ends were cut back, 5 bases at V and 4 bases at J, with 12 bases in the middle. Germline values: CDR1 MNHEY, CDR2 SMNVEV (reference sequence). CDR3 DNA sequence: TGTGCCAGCAGTATGAGGTCCCAAGGAAACACCATATATTTT. It encodes CASSMRSQGNTIYF.